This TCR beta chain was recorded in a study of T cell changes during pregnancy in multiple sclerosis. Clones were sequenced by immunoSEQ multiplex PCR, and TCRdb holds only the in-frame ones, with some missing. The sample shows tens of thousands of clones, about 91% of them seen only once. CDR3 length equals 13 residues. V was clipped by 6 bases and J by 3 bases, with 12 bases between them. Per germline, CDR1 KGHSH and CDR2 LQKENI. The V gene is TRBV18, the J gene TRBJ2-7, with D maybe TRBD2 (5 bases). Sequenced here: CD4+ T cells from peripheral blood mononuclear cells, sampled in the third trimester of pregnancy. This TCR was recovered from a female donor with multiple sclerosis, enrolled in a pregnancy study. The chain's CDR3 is CASSWTELYEQYF. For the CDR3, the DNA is TGTGCCAGCTCCTGGACTGAACTCTACGAGCAGTACTTC.